Following are 18 T cell receptor beta chains from one sample sequenced in a study of cytomegalovirus exposure and HLA in healthy donors. PCR used 60 Vbeta primers and 13 Jbeta primers. Sequencing was performed with immunoSEQ multiplex PCR; in TCRdb, only in-frame clones are kept and a portion is missing. Of around 220,000 clones detected, 60% to 80% appear once; the ten largest clones hold around 1.8%. Material for sequencing was PBMCs. These receptors originate from a man between 18 and 35 years old in good health and CMV-seronegative.

V and J are TRBV4-3 and TRBJ2-6, with a tentative D call TRBD1 (6 bases). Trimming took 3 bases from V and 4 from J, leaving 13 bases between them. The CDR3 spans 16 residues. CDR1 and CDR2 from the germline V gene are LGHNA and YSLEER. The CDR3 is CASSQDTGLGANVLTF. The CDR3 bases are TGCGCCAGCAGCCAGGATACAGGGCTGGGGGCCAACGTCCTGACTTTC.

The chain uses TRBV6-1 and TRBJ2-1, with 9 bases lining up with TRBD1. Per the germline V gene, CDR1 is MNHNS and CDR2 is SASEGT. V shed 6 bases, J shed 5 bases, and the junction held 8 bases outside the gene matches. The CDR3 covers 15 residues. CDR3 DNA sequence: TGTGCCAGCAGGTTGGGACAGGGAATGGACAATGAGCAGTTCTTC. Amino acid sequence: CASRLGQGMDNEQFF.

The V call is TRBV6-5, the J call TRBJ2-2, with D possibly TRBD1 on 6 matching bases. The CDR3 has 16 residues. The ends were cut back, 0 bases at V and 0 bases at J, with 8 bases in the middle. CDR1 is MNHEY, CDR2 SVGAGI, per germline. In DNA form, the CDR3 reads TGTGCCAGCAGTTACTCGTGGGACACGAACACCGGGGAGCTGTTTTTT. This sequence encodes CASSYSWDTNTGELFF.

The V call is TRBV4-2, the J call TRBJ1-5, with 8 nucleotides matching TRBD1. CDR1 is LGHNA and CDR2 is YNFKEQ in the germline V gene. V was pared by 4 bases and J by 7 bases, with 6 bases of the junction left unmatched. This CDR3 is built from 14 residues. The CDR3 loop is CASSLGQGRQPQHF. CDR3 bases: TGTGCCAGCAGCCTCGGACAGGGAAGGCAGCCCCAGCATTTT.

This clone has just a few counts. The CDR3 DNA reads TGTGCCAGCAGCCGCGACTCGGCTAGCGAGGCGTACAATGAGCAGTTCTTC. This sequence encodes CASSRDSASEAYNEQFF. The chain carries TRBV5-8 and TRBJ2-1; weak D call: TRBD2 (6 bases). V was trimmed by 4 bases and J by 4 bases, leaving 21 bases between them. Germline V lookup: CDR1 SGHTS, CDR2 YDEGEE. The CDR3 has 17 residues. The full variable domain, completed using reference TRBV5-8 and TRBJ2-1, is EAGVTQSPTHLIKTRGQQATLRCSPISGHTSVYWYQQALGLGLQFLLWYDEGEERNRGNFPPRFSGRQFPNYSSELNVNALELEDSALYLCASSRDSASEAYNEQFFGPGTRLTVL.

The V call is TRBV5-5, the J call TRBJ2-2, with 10 bases lining up with TRBD2. CDR1 SGHKS and CDR2 YYEKEE come from the germline V gene (reference sequence). With 2 bases clipped from V and 1 base from J, the junction kept 5 bases outside the gene matches. This CDR3 is built from 17 residues. CDR3 sequence (DNA): TGTGCCAGCAGCTTTCGTAGCGGGAGGTTGAACACCGGGGAGCTGTTTTTT. This translates into CASSFRSGRLNTGELFF.

The gene calls are TRBV30 and TRBJ2-2; the match to TRBD2 covers 10 bases. V was pared by 3 bases and J by 5 bases, with 6 bases of the junction left unmatched. The CDR3 covers 15 residues. Germline lookup yields CDR1 GTSNPN and CDR2 SVGIG (reference sequence). Here the CDR3 DNA reads TGTGCCTGGAGCCGAGCGGGAGGGCAAACCGGGGAGCTGTTTTTT. Translation gives CAWSRAGGQTGELFF.

The chain recombines TRBV6-4 with TRBJ2-3; a weak D match, TRBD2 (5 bases). Per the germline V gene, CDR1 is MRHNA and CDR2 is SNTAGT. The CDR3 covers 17 residues. Trimming shortened V by 4 bases and J by 6 bases, and 23 bases separated the two germline ends. CDR3 DNA: TGTGCCAGCAGTGCCGGGGATCGTCGAGAAGGGATCGATACGCAGTATTTT. Protein product: CASSAGDRREGIDTQYF.

V and J are TRBV28 and TRBJ2-7; 10 bases match TRBD1. This CDR3 has 14 residues. J lost 8 bases, V lost 6 bases, and 10 bases had no gene match. Germline V gene lookup returns CDR1 MDHEN and CDR2 SYDVKM. CDR3 sequence reads: CASSPADRGRQQYF. For the CDR3, the DNA is TGTGCCAGCAGCCCAGCCGACAGGGGGCGCCAGCAGTACTTC.

This clone turned up a few times. V gene TRBV27 combines with J gene TRBJ1-2, with D hard to call. The CDR3 spans 14 residues. V lost 7 bases and J lost 1, with 13 bases in between. Germline assignment: CDR1 MNHEY and CDR2 SMNVEV (reference sequence). CDR3 sequence reads: CASTPYEGNYGYTF. The CDR3 region has the DNA TGTGCCAGCACTCCATACGAGGGTAACTATGGCTACACCTTC.

The J gene is TRBJ2-7, the V gene TRBV5-1; 9 positions agree with TRBD1. The J segment lost 6 bases and the V segment lost 3 bases, leaving 7 bases of the junction unmatched. Germline V gives CDR1 SGHRS, CDR2 YFSETQ. The CDR3 consists of 14 residues. CDR3 amino acids: CASSWGGQGIEQYF. The CDR3, as DNA: TGCGCCAGCAGCTGGGGTGGACAGGGGATCGAGCAGTACTTC.

In DNA form, the CDR3 reads TGTGCCAGCGCGAATGGAGGGACAGTTACCTACGAGCAGTACTTC. As protein: CASANGGTVTYEQYF. The V and J genes are TRBV6-1 and TRBJ2-7; TRBD1 is a possible D gene (7 bases). V was clipped by 8 bases and J by 2 bases, with 19 bases between them. Germline CDR1 reads MNHNS; CDR2 reads SASEGT. This CDR3 contains 15 residues.

The gene calls are TRBV19 and TRBJ2-1, with D tentatively TRBD1 (6 bases). Trimming cost V 2 bases and J 0 bases, with 11 bases left between them. The CDR3 runs 16 residues. Germline lookup yields CDR1 LNHDA and CDR2 SQIVND (reference sequence). This CDR3 reads CASSITGPSSYNEQFF. CDR3 nucleotide sequence: TGTGCCAGTAGTATAACAGGGCCGAGCTCCTACAATGAGCAGTTCTTC.

This clone occurred once. V is TRBV2 and J is TRBJ2-5; the match to TRBD1 covers 9 bases. Germline values: CDR1 SNHLY, CDR2 FYNNEI. The CDR3 sequence is 14 residues long. Unmatched junction bases numbered 9, after V lost 8 bases and J lost 5 bases. The CDR3 DNA sequence: TGTGCCAGCGGGACCGACGGGACAGGGGAGACCCAGTACTTC. Residues: CASGTDGTGETQYF.

The gene calls are TRBV10-3 and TRBJ1-4; D unclear. From germline, CDR1 is ENHRY and CDR2 SYGVKD. With 10 bases removed from V and 2 bases from J, the gap between germline ends came to 11 bases. The CDR3 is 13 residues long. The CDR3 region is CASRGSTNEKLFF. CDR3 in DNA: TGTGCCAGCCGAGGGTCTACTAATGAAAAACTGTTTTTT.

This chain connects TRBV5-1 to TRBJ2-5, with D possibly being TRBD1 (7 bases). The DNA end is a closer match to TRBJ2-7, so the J assignment may be wrong. The germline CDR1 and CDR2 sequences are SGHRS and YFSETQ. The CDR3 covers 14 residues. The CDR3 loop is CASSAGTDPYEQYF. CDR3 DNA sequence: TGCGCCAGCAGCGCGGGGACAGACCCCTACGAGCAGTACTTC.

This clone has ten or more counts. The genes are TRBV4-2 and TRBJ2-1, with 8 bases identical to TRBD1. The germline V gene encodes CDR1 LGHNA and CDR2 YNFKEQ. With V trimmed by 3 bases and J by 5 bases, 9 bases remained unmatched. There are 16 residues in the CDR3. The DNA of the CDR3 is TGTGCCAGCAGCCATAATCCCGGGACAGGTAACAATGAGCAGTTCTTC. Its protein is CASSHNPGTGNNEQFF.

The rearrangement uses TRBV5-1 and TRBJ1-5; the D is unclear. This CDR3 contains 13 residues. The V end was cut by 0 bases, the J end by 7 bases, with 8 bases between. The germline V gene encodes CDR1 SGHRS and CDR2 YFSETQ. The CDR3 loop reads CASSLEPGQPQHF. CDR3 bases: TGCGCCAGCAGCTTGGAACCGGGGCAGCCCCAGCATTTT.